The 18 T cell receptor beta chains below all came from one sample that was sequenced in a study of blood T cell repertoires in COVID-19. Using immunoSEQ multiplex PCR, the repertoire was profiled, and TCRdb retains in-frame clones only, with some absent. The table has 250,000 or so clones, roughly nine tenths seen once. The sample taken for sequencing was peripheral blood. Receptors were obtained from a man in his forties with active or convalescent COVID-19.

This chain links TRBV11-1 with TRBJ1-2, with TRBD1 matching 7 bases. Germline CDR1 is SGHAT and CDR2 is FQDESV (reference sequence). The CDR3 consists of 13 residues. V was pared by 8 bases and J by 7 bases, with 10 bases of the junction left unmatched. CDR3 nucleotide sequence: TGTGCCAGCTCGAGAGAGACAGGGACTGGCTACACCTTC. Residues: CASSRETGTGYTF.

V and J are TRBV29-1 and TRBJ2-2; 14 bases agree with TRBD2. This CDR3 spans 17 amino acids. Looked up from germline, CDR1 is SQVTM and CDR2 is ANQGSEA. The V gene end was trimmed by 4 bases and the J gene end by 1 base; junction bases not matched to a gene: 5. CDR3 sequence reads: CSVAWTSGRRNTGELFF. The CDR3, as DNA: TGCAGCGTTGCCTGGACTAGCGGGAGGAGGAACACCGGGGAGCTGTTTTTT.

The genes are TRBV19 and TRBJ1-5; D is undetermined. Trimming left V 7 bases short and J 0 bases short, with 10 bases between. CDR1 is LNHDA, CDR2 SQIVND, per germline (reference sequence). The CDR3 covers 14 residues. This chain's CDR3 is CASTGGYSNQPQHF. The CDR3 region has the DNA TGTGCCAGTACCGGAGGATATAGCAATCAGCCCCAGCATTTT.

V is TRBV28 and J is TRBJ2-3; D possibly corresponds to TRBD1 (5 bases). Trimming removed 2 bases from V and 0 bases from J, with 9 bases in between. The CDR3 has 15 residues. CDR1 MDHEN and CDR2 SYDVKM come from the germline V gene. CDR3 nucleotide sequence: TGTGCCAGCAGTTTAAAAGACAGTAGCACAGATACGCAGTATTTT. Protein: CASSLKDSSTDTQYF.

The rearrangement joins TRBV6-4 to TRBJ1-6, with TRBD1 as a possible D gene (6 bases). Trimming left V 3 bases short and J 5 bases short, with 11 bases between. The CDR3 contains 15 residues. CDR1 is MRHNA, CDR2 SNTAGT, per germline. The CDR3 here is CASSEQGYDNSPLHF. The CDR3 DNA reads TGTGCCAGCAGTGAACAGGGATACGATAATTCACCCCTCCACTTT.

The chain employs TRBV30 and TRBJ2-5; 7 nucleotides agree with TRBD2. The CDR3 runs 15 residues. The trim removed 0 bases at V and 5 bases at J, leaving 9 bases unmatched. Germline V gene sequence: CDR1 GTSNPN, CDR2 SVGIG (reference sequence). CDR3 loop: CAWSVSGVASETQYF. CDR3 bases: TGTGCCTGGAGTGTAAGCGGGGTCGCGAGCGAGACCCAGTACTTC.

This rearrangement joins TRBV3-1 (or the pseudogene TRBV3-2) to TRBJ1-1; D may be TRBD1 (5 bases). Germline lookup yields CDR1 LGHDT and CDR2 YNNKEL (reference sequence). CDR3 length equals 16 residues. V lost 2 bases, J lost 4 bases, and 17 bases lay in between. CDR3 residues: CASSQSGDVFPTEAFF. CDR3 DNA: TGTGCCAGCAGCCAATCGGGGGACGTCTTCCCCACTGAAGCTTTCTTT.

V gene TRBV19 combines with J gene TRBJ2-7; no firm D call. This CDR3 region has 15 residues. Looked up from germline, CDR1 is LNHDA and CDR2 is SQIVND (reference sequence). The V end was cut by 0 bases, the J end by 3 bases, with 12 bases between. The CDR3 loop reads CASSIDFQTNYEQYF. The CDR3 DNA sequence: TGTGCCAGTAGTATAGATTTTCAGACAAACTACGAGCAGTACTTC.

The chain uses TRBV6-5 and TRBJ1-5; possible D gene TRBD1, 6 bases. CDR1 MNHEY and CDR2 SVGAGI come from the germline V gene. Between the trimmed V and J ends, which lost 6 bases and 5 bases, there was a span of 11 bases. The CDR3 loop spans 13 amino acids. The CDR3 loop is CASRYNRDQPQHF. In DNA, the CDR3 is TGTGCCAGCAGATATAACAGGGATCAGCCCCAGCATTTT.

This clone was counted once. The V and J genes are TRBV2 and TRBJ2-1; 15 bases fit TRBD2. The CDR3 extends over 16 amino acids. Per germline, CDR1 SNHLY and CDR2 FYNNEI. V was clipped by 2 bases and J by 7 bases; unmatched bases: 3. The CDR3 sequence is CASSEYGTSGGNEQFF. Written as DNA, the CDR3 is TGTGCCAGCAGTGAATATGGGACTAGCGGGGGGAATGAGCAGTTCTTC.

The chain has TRBV30 and TRBJ1-6; 7 bases align to TRBD1. CDR1 is GTSNPN, CDR2 SVGIG, per germline (reference sequence). V lost 0 bases to trimming and J lost 8 bases; unmatched junction nucleotides: 4. The CDR3 sequence is 14 residues long. This chain's CDR3 is CAWSVLTGDSPLHF. Written as DNA, the CDR3 is TGTGCCTGGAGTGTACTTACAGGGGATTCACCCCTCCACTTT.

V usage is TRBV6-6 and J usage is TRBJ1-6; 9 positions agree with TRBD1. The CDR3 is made up of 16 amino acids. V shed 6 bases, J shed 7 bases, and the junction held 10 bases outside the gene matches. Looked up from germline, CDR1 is MNHNY and CDR2 is SVGAGI (reference sequence). CDR3 sequence reads: CASSPWTGARNSPLHF. The CDR3 DNA follows: TGTGCCAGCAGCCCATGGACAGGGGCTCGGAATTCACCCCTCCACTTT.

This sequence joins TRBV5-6 and TRBJ1-4, with no clear D. The length of the CDR3 is 15 residues. V was clipped by 4 bases and J by 0 bases, with 10 bases between them. Germline CDR1 is SGHDT and CDR2 is YYEEEE. CDR3 amino acids: CASSPRAATNEKLFF. DNA of the CDR3: TGTGCCAGCAGCCCGCGGGCCGCAACTAATGAAAAACTGTTTTTT.

This clone was seen a single time. The chain recombines TRBV3-1 (or the pseudogene TRBV3-2) with TRBJ1-1, with TRBD1 identical over 12 bases. This CDR3 region has 15 residues. In germline, CDR1 is LGHDT, CDR2 YNNKEL (reference sequence). J gave up 6 bases and V 4 bases, and 6 bases lay outside the gene matches. The CDR3 sequence: CASSPSGTGGPEAFF. The CDR3 nucleotides are TGTGCCAGCAGCCCTTCCGGGACAGGGGGCCCTGAAGCTTTCTTT.

V and J are TRBV18 and TRBJ1-1, with a possible D match to TRBD1 (5 bases). The V and J ends lost 2 bases and 7 bases respectively, with 20 bases between them. CDR1 and CDR2 (germline): KGHSH, LQKENI. The CDR3 spans 16 residues. The CDR3 here is CASSPSITGGADEAFF. CDR3 sequence (DNA): TGTGCCAGCTCACCATCAATTACAGGAGGGGCTGATGAAGCTTTCTTT.

The rearrangement joins TRBV3-1 (or the pseudogene TRBV3-2) to TRBJ2-3; 10 nucleotides match TRBD1. The germline gives CDR1 LGHDT, CDR2 YNNKEL (reference sequence). The CDR3 contains 16 residues. Trimming at V came to 1 base and at J to 6 bases, leaving 7 bases not matched to a gene. Written as DNA, the CDR3 is TGTGCCAGCAGCCAAGCACTAGACAGGGGGCGGGATACGCAGTATTTT. It translates to CASSQALDRGRDTQYF.

The chain combines TRBV5-1 with TRBJ2-1; the D is unclear. In germline, CDR1 is SGHRS, CDR2 YFSETQ. The CDR3 extends over 14 amino acids. With 1 base removed from V and 7 bases from J, the gap between germline ends came to 12 bases. CDR3 amino acids: CASSLSHPGNEQFF. The CDR3 DNA reads TGCGCCAGCAGCTTGTCGCACCCCGGGAATGAGCAGTTCTTC.

There are a few counts of this clone. This chain links TRBV2 with TRBJ2-1; D gene ambiguous. CDR1 and CDR2 (germline): SNHLY, FYNNEI. The V end was cut by 8 bases, the J end by 1 base, with 18 bases between. This CDR3 comprises 16 residues. The CDR3: CASCQRLDSSYNEQFF. The DNA of the CDR3 is TGTGCCAGCTGTCAACGCCTAGATTCGTCCTACAATGAGCAGTTCTTC.